One sample yielded the 20 T cell receptor beta chains listed below, sequenced in a study. MiXCR was run by TCRdb on the 5' RACE reads, yielding one entry per CDR3 protein. The table has 40,000 to 65,000 distinct CDR3 sequences, approximately 23% seen once. The material sequenced was tumor-infiltrating naive CD4+ T cells sorted from the breast tumor. The subset was: naive CD4+ T cells, CD4+CD45RA+CD25-. Receptors were obtained from a female donor with breast cancer.

This clonotype was seen once. The junction and the germline gene differ at one end; a read error may be behind it. The chain joins TRBV20-1 to TRBJ1-1, with D possibly being TRBD1 (5 bases). From germline, CDR1 is DFQATT and CDR2 SNEGSKA (reference sequence). This CDR3 is built from 13 residues. The CDR3 DNA reads as TGCAGTGCCCTGGACATCATGAACACTGAAGCTTCCTTT. This translates into CSALDIMNTEASF.

A remark on this clonotype: A read error is possible here, since a much larger clone lies one base away. V gene TRBV5-1 combines with J gene TRBJ2-2; the D call may be TRBD1 or TRBD2 (5 bases each). The CDR3 has 12 residues. Germline V gives CDR1 SGHRS, CDR2 YFSETQ. CDR3 nucleotides: TGCGCCAGCAAGGGGTTCACCGGGGAGCTGTCTTTT. Protein: CASKGFTGELSF.

Only a few counts were recorded for this clonotype. The chain links TRBV11-2 to TRBJ2-7; 9 bases map to TRBD1. This CDR3 spans 16 amino acids. Per the germline V gene, CDR1 is SGHAT and CDR2 is FQNNGV. The V segment lost 5 bases and the J segment 3 bases; nucleotides outside the gene matches: 11. This chain's CDR3 is CASSHYRTGANYEQYF. The CDR3 coding sequence is TGTGCCAGCAGCCATTACCGGACAGGGGCGAACTACGAGCAGTACTTC.

This clonotype was counted a few times. The genes are TRBV20-1 and TRBJ1-1; no clear D gene. The CDR3 sequence is 17 residues long. The germline CDR1 and CDR2 sequences are DFQATT and SNEGSKA (reference sequence). V dropped 2 bases and J dropped 2 bases, with 21 bases sitting between them. The CDR3 loop is CSARSASLPRRNTEAFF. The DNA of the CDR3 is TGCAGTGCTAGATCCGCCTCGTTGCCACGGAGAAACACTGAAGCTTTCTTT.

This clonotype turned up a few times. The genes are TRBV6-2 or TRBV6-3 and TRBJ2-1, with a weak D call TRBD2 (6 bases). Deletions cut 8 bases from V and 7 bases from J, with 18 bases between. Germline V lookup: CDR1 MNHEY, CDR2 SVGEGT. The CDR3 spans 14 residues. The CDR3 here is CASLAATRSNEQFF. In nucleotides, the CDR3 is TGTGCCAGCCTGGCGGCGACTAGATCAAATGAGCAGTTCTTC.

This chain uses TRBV6-5 with TRBJ2-1; 14 bases are shared with TRBD2. CDR3 length: 15 amino acids. Germline CDR1 is MNHEY and CDR2 is SVGAGI. The ends lost 5 bases at V and 12 bases at J; junction bases unmatched: 9. The DNA of the CDR3 is TGTGCCAGCAGTCTTGCGGGACTAGCGGGAGTTCCGCAGTTCTTC. It translates to CASSLAGLAGVPQFF.

The chain joins TRBV11-2 to TRBJ1-2; D unclear. The CDR3 runs 14 residues. Germline V gene data show CDR1 as SGHAT and CDR2 as FQNNGV. V lost 6 bases to trimming and J lost 3 bases, with 14 bases between them. The CDR3 protein is CASRPISVYYGYTF. The CDR3 nucleotides read TGTGCCAGCAGGCCAATTTCAGTCTACTATGGCTACACCTTC.

This chain links TRBV24-1 with TRBJ2-7; TRBD1 might be the D (5 bases). This CDR3 has 16 residues. Trimming stripped 4 bases from V and 5 bases from J, with 20 bases between. From germline, CDR1 is KGHDR and CDR2 SFDVKD. The CDR3 spells CATSDSRQGLLDEQYF. The CDR3 DNA reads TGTGCCACCAGTGACTCCAGGCAGGGCCTCTTGGACGAGCAGTACTTC.

This chain uses TRBV18 with TRBJ2-3, with D maybe TRBD2 (5 bases). From germline, CDR1 is KGHSH and CDR2 LQKENI. The V gene lost 0 bases and the J gene lost 5 bases, with 6 bases spanning the gap. The CDR3 sequence is 13 residues long. CDR3 region: CASSPPSGDTQYF. The CDR3 nucleotides are TGTGCCAGCTCACCACCGAGCGGAGATACGCAGTATTTT.

Worth noting for this clonotype: The conserved phenylalanine or tryptophan is not found at the CDR3 terminus, so this likely reflects a read error. This chain uses TRBV4-2 with TRBJ2-3; TRBD2 matches 9 bases. V lost 5 bases and J lost 2; bases outside the gene matches: 8. CDR1 and CDR2 (germline): LGHNA, YNFKEQ. The CDR3 extends over 16 amino acids. The CDR3 loop reads CASSFSSGRNTDTQYC. The CDR3 DNA sequence: TGTGCCAGCAGCTTCTCCAGCGGGAGGAACACAGATACGCAGTATTGT.

This clonotype was recorded a few times. The chain links TRBV6-5 to TRBJ1-2, with D unclear. The CDR3 totals 15 residues. V lost 0 bases and J lost 4, with 12 bases in between. Germline values: CDR1 MNHEY, CDR2 SVGAGI. For the CDR3, the DNA is TGTGCCAGCAGTTACTCCCCCGGGATGACCTATGGCTACACCTTC. It yields the protein CASSYSPGMTYGYTF.

J is TRBJ2-5 and V is TRBV7-6; tentatively, D is TRBD2 (6 bases). Trimming cost V 5 bases and J 1 base, with 14 bases left between them. CDR3 length: 15 amino acids. The germline CDR1 and CDR2 sequences are SGHVS and FNYEAQ. The CDR3 loop is CASSGGSSGQETQYF. CDR3 sequence (DNA): TGTGCCAGCAGCGGGGGGTCAAGCGGCCAAGAGACCCAGTACTTC.

The DNA for the CDR3 is TGTGCCAGCAGCTTTTCATCCGGGGACAGAGGAGAGCAGTACTTC. Translation gives CASSFSSGDRGEQYF. The chain has TRBV11-2 and TRBJ2-7; TRBD1 agrees at 7 bases. The CDR3 totals 15 residues. CDR1 and CDR2 from the germline V gene are SGHAT and FQNNGV. Trimming cost V 3 bases and J 7 bases; bases outside gene matches: 12.

This clonotype has just a few counts. The genes are TRBV10-2 and TRBJ2-5, with TRBD2 identical over 8 bases. Losses at the gene ends were 5 bases for V and 5 bases for J; bases not matched to a gene: 10. Germline V gene lookup returns CDR1 WSHSY and CDR2 SAAADI. This CDR3 has 15 residues. The CDR3 DNA reads as TGCGCCAGCAGTTTAAGCGGGAGAGGGGCGGAGACCCAGTACTTC. Amino acid sequence: CASSLSGRGAETQYF.

The V call is TRBV4-1, the J call TRBJ2-7; no definite D call. V lost 3 bases to trimming and J lost 2 bases, with 11 bases between them. CDR1 MGHRA and CDR2 YSYEKL come from the germline V gene. This CDR3 comprises 14 residues. The DNA for the CDR3 is TGCGCCAGCAGCCACCTCACTCGGGCCTACGAGCAGTACTTC. Its translation: CASSHLTRAYEQYF.

The chain uses TRBV20-1 and TRBJ1-6, with TRBD1 as a possible D gene (6 bases). The V gene's germline CDR1 is DFQATT and CDR2 SNEGSKA (reference sequence). With 4 bases removed from V and 5 bases from J, the gap between germline ends came to 12 bases. The length of the CDR3 is 14 residues. CDR3 protein: CSATRGINNSPLHF. The DNA for the CDR3 is TGCAGTGCTACCAGGGGAATAAATAATTCACCCCTCCACTTT.

Many counts were recorded for this clonotype. This rearrangement joins TRBV5-5 to TRBJ2-5, with D possibly being TRBD1 (5 bases). Per the germline V gene, CDR1 is SGHKS and CDR2 is YYEKEE (reference sequence). Deletions cut 1 base from V and 3 bases from J, with 7 bases between. The CDR3 consists of 13 residues. The CDR3 is CASSLLTEETQYF. CDR3 coding DNA: TGTGCCAGCAGCTTGTTGACAGAAGAGACCCAGTACTTC.

Only a few counts were recorded for this clonotype. The rearrangement links TRBV5-1 to TRBJ2-7, with 8 bases lining up with TRBD2. This CDR3 contains 15 residues. CDR1 is SGHRS, CDR2 YFSETQ, per germline. Unmatched junction bases numbered 9, after V lost 5 bases and J lost 2 bases. CDR3 DNA: TGCGCCAGCAGACCCGGAACCGGGGGGGCCTACGAGCAGTACTTC. Its translation: CASRPGTGGAYEQYF.

This clonotype came up many times. The CDR3 bases are TGCGCCAGCAGCTCCTCTACAGACACCGGGGAGCTGTTTTTT. Protein sequence: CASSSSTDTGELFF. The chain couples TRBV5-1 to TRBJ2-2; D ambiguous. With 3 bases removed from V and 3 bases from J, the gap between germline ends came to 9 bases. CDR3 size: 14 residues. Germline V lookup: CDR1 SGHRS, CDR2 YFSETQ.

In its sample, this clonotype is medium-sized (0.01 to 0.1%). CDR3 in DNA: TGCGCCAGCAGCGACAGTCAGGGGAAAGAGACCCAGTACTTC. It is translated as CASSDSQGKETQYF. This chain joins TRBV5-1 and TRBJ2-5; TRBD1 is a possible D gene (6 bases). Germline values: CDR1 SGHRS, CDR2 YFSETQ. With 4 bases removed from V and 3 bases from J, the gap between germline ends came to 13 bases. The CDR3 contains 14 residues.